These T cell receptor beta chains were read from a single sample in a study of cytomegalovirus exposure and HLA in healthy donors. Here immunoSEQ multiplex PCR was the method, and the copy in TCRdb shows in-frame clones only, minus some. The repertoire holds over 130,000 clones, 70% to 90% seen once, with about 2.5% in the top ten. Sequenced: PBMCs. These receptors originate from a man aged 50-60 years in good health and CMV-seronegative. CDR3s include the opening cysteine and the closing phenylalanine or tryptophan. A D gene is named only where the DNA matches it firmly. Size is omitted from some rows. Given values are once, few, many or a class for expanded clones.

length	D	V	J	size	CDR3	DNA
17	TRBD1	TRBV19	TRBJ2-3	-	CASSIIGDRVHSDTQYF	TGTGCCAGTAGTATAATCGGAGACAGGGTCCATAGCGATACGCAGTATTTT
14	TRBD1	TRBV6-1	TRBJ2-7	-	CASSIGGFTYEQYF	TGTGCCAGCAGTATAGGGGGCTTCACCTACGAGCAGTACTTC
16	TRBD1	TRBV7-2	TRBJ1-6	-	CASSLVVDRGTSPLHF	TGTGCCAGCAGCTTAGTGGTGGACAGGGGAACATCTCCCCTCCACTTT
13	TRBD1	TRBV2	TRBJ1-5	once	CASRQGAGQPQHF	TGTGCCAGCAGGCAGGGGGCTGGGCAGCCCCAGCATTTT
16	TRBD2	TRBV12-5	TRBJ2-5	-	CASGLPSGLGRETQYF	TGTGCTAGTGGTTTGCCTAGCGGTCTAGGGAGAGAGACCCAGTACTTC
16	TRBD2	TRBV5-1	TRBJ2-5	few	CASSGNGGGGQETQYF	TGCGCCAGCAGTGGGAATGGTGGGGGGGGTCAAGAGACCCAGTACTTC
12	-	TRBV30	TRBJ2-7	-	CADRDTPYEQYF	TGTGCCGATAGGGACACCCCCTACGAGCAGTACTTC
14	-	TRBV2	TRBJ2-5	-	CASSEEAGLETQYF	TGTGCCAGCAGTGAAGAGGCAGGGTTAGAGACCCAGTACTTC
15	-	TRBV11-3	TRBJ1-4	-	CASSFAGRGTEKLFF	TGTGCCAGCAGCTTCGCAGGGAGGGGGACGGAAAAACTGTTTTTT
14	-	TRBV19	TRBJ1-1	-	CASSILQTNTEAFF	TGTGCCAGTAGTATCTTACAGACAAACACTGAAGCTTTCTTT
14	TRBD1	TRBV6-5	TRBJ2-7	-	CASRTGEGVYEQYF	TGTGCCAGCAGAACAGGGGAAGGGGTCTACGAGCAGTACTTC
15	TRBD1	TRBV7-8	TRBJ1-5	-	CASSRGQGARQPQHF	TGTGCCAGCAGCCGGGGACAGGGGGCAAGGCAGCCCCAGCATTTT
14	TRBD2	TRBV7-3	TRBJ2-3	-	CASSVSGGDGTQYF	TGTGCCAGCAGCGTTAGCGGGGGGGATGGTACGCAGTATTTT
15	-	TRBV6-5	TRBJ1-2	-	CASSLGGGGDYGYTF	TGTGCCAGCAGTTTGGGTGGGGGGGGCGACTATGGCTACACCTTC
16	TRBD1	TRBV28	TRBJ1-1	once	CASSPPDRGRDTEAFF	TGTGCCAGCAGCCCACCGGACAGGGGCCGGGACACTGAAGCTTTCTTT
14	-	TRBV2	TRBJ1-6	once	CASNAQGLNSPLHF	TGTGCCAGCAACGCACAGGGTTTGAATTCACCCCTCCACTTT